The subject of this entry is one T cell receptor (beta chain). Its antigen is still unknown. Trimming shortened V by 6 bases and J by 0 bases, and 14 bases separated the two germline ends. The germline V gene has CDR1 DFQATT and CDR2 SNEGSKA (reference sequence). CDR3 length: 14 residues. This sample was taken from a study of post-analysis software for immune sequencing data. TCR beta cDNA libraries included unique molecular identifiers. Each CDR3 protein is one row after TCRdb ran MiXCR on the PCR reads. The sample has hundreds of thousands of distinct CDR3 sequences, roughly three fifths seen once. General observations from the study: Comparison of patients with controls showed about 5 TRBV segments more frequent in patients, TRBV5-6, TRBV5-1 and TRBV20-1 among them.

This chain connects TRBV20-1 to TRBJ2-5, with D tentatively TRBD2 (6 bases). Sequencing was done on a sample of blood. This sequence originates from a girl aged 2 to 10 with multiple sclerosis. The DNA for the CDR3 is TGCAGTGCGAGTCCGGGACTCCACCAAGAGACCCAGTACTTC. This encodes CSASPGLHQETQYF.